This T cell receptor beta chain came from a study of cytomegalovirus exposure and HLA in healthy donors. Nominal health characterized the donors when sampled, though unrecorded immune exposures were likely. Regarding this clone: The antigen remains unidentified.

Study findings and constraints: Association of a missense DCLRE1C variant with TCR beta V- and J-gene trimming was reported in a later analysis.

The study ran its PCR with 60 Vbeta and 13 Jbeta primers. The data were produced by immunoSEQ multiplex PCR, yet TCRdb's version contains in-frame clones alone and is incomplete. The sample consists of approximately 110,000 clones, about 73% of them appearing once. What was sequenced was PBMCs. The clonotype originates from a woman in her 50s in good health and CMV-seropositive.

The CDR3 loop reads CASSVALAGGEQYF. The DNA for the CDR3 is TGTGCCAGCAGCGTAGCCTTGGCCGGGGGCGAGCAGTACTTC. V is TRBV9 and J is TRBJ2-7, with D tentatively TRBD2 (6 bases). The V gene's germline CDR1 is SGDLS and CDR2 YYNGEE. CDR3 length equals 14 residues. The germline V and J ends were trimmed by 0 bases and 6 bases, with 13 bases remaining between them. Filled out from reference TRBV9 and TRBJ2-7, the complete variable domain reads DSGVTQTPKHLITATGQRVTLRCSPRSGDLSVYWYQQSLDQGLQFLIQYYNGEERAKGNILERFSAQQFPDLHSELNLSSLELGDSALYFCASSVALAGGEQYFGPGTRLTVT.